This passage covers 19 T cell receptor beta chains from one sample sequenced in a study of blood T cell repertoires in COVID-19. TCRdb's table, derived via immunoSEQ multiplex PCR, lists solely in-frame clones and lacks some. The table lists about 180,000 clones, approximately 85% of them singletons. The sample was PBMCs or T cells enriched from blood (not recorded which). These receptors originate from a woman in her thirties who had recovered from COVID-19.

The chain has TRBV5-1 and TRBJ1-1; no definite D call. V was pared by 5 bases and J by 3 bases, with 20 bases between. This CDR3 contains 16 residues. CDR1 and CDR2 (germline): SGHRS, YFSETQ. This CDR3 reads CASRPRTGVVDTEAFF. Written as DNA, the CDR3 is TGCGCCAGCAGACCCCGGACTGGGGTTGTTGACACTGAAGCTTTCTTT. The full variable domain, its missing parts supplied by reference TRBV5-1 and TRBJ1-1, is KAGVTQTPRYLIKTRGQQVTLSCSPISGHRSVSWYQQTPGQGLQFLFEYFSETQRNKGNFPGRFSGRQFSNSRSEMNVSTLELGDSALYLCASRPRTGVVDTEAFFGQGTRLTVV.

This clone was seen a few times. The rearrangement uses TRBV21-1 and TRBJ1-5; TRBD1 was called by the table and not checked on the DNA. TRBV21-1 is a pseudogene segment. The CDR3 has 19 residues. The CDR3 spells CASSPRSGARIYSNQPQHF. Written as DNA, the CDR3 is TGTGCCAGCAGCCCGAGGTCAGGGGCCCGGATATATAGCAATCAGCCCCAGCATTTT.

CDR3 bases: TGTGCCAGTAGTAGCCAGGGCCACAATGAGCAGTTCTTC. Protein product: CASSSQGHNEQFF. The chain has TRBV19 and TRBJ2-1; a weak D match, TRBD1 (5 bases). Trimming took 4 bases from V and 5 from J, leaving 9 bases between them. Per germline, CDR1 LNHDA and CDR2 SQIVND (reference sequence). This CDR3 is 13 amino acids long. Variable domain in full (rest from reference TRBV19 and TRBJ2-1): DGGITQSPKYLFRKEGQNVTLSCEQNLNHDAMYWYRQDPGQGLRLIYYSQIVNDFQKGDIAEGYSVSREKKESFPLTVTSAQKNPTAFYLCASSSQGHNEQFFGPGTRLTVL.

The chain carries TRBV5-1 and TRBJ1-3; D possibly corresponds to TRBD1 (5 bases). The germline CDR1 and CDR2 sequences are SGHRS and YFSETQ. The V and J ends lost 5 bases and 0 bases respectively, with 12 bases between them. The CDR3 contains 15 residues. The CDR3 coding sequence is TGCGCCAGCAGTCCCGACAGCCTCTCTGGAAACACCATATATTTT. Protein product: CASSPDSLSGNTIYF.

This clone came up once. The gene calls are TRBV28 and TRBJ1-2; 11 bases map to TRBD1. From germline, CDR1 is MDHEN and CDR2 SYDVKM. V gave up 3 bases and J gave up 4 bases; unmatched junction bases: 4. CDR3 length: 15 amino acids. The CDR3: CASSFGTGGTYGYTF. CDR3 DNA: TGTGCCAGCAGTTTTGGGACAGGGGGGACCTATGGCTACACCTTC.

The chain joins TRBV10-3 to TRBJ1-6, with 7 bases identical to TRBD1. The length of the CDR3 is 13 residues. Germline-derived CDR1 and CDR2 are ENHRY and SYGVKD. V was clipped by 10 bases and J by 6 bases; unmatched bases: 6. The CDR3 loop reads CANGQASNSPLHF. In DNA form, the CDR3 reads TGTGCCAACGGACAGGCGAGTAATTCACCCCTCCACTTT.

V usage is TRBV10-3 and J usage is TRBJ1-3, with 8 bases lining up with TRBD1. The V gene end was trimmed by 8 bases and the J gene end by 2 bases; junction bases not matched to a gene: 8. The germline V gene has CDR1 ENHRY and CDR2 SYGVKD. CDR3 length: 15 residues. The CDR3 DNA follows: TGTGCCATCGGACAGGGCGACATAGCTGGAAACACCATATATTTT. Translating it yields CAIGQGDIAGNTIYF.

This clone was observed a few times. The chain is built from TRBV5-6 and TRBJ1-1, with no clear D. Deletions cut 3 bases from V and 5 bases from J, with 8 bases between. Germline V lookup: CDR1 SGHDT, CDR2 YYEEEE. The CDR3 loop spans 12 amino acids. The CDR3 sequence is CASSSGGTEAFF. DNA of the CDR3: TGTGCCAGCAGCTCGGGCGGGACTGAAGCTTTCTTT.

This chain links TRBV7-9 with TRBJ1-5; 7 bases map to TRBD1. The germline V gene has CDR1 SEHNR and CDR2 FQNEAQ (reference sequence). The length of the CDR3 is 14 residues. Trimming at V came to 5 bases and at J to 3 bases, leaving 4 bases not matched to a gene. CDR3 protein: CASSRQGPNQPQHF. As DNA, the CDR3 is TGTGCCAGCAGCCGACAGGGACCCAATCAGCCCCAGCATTTT.

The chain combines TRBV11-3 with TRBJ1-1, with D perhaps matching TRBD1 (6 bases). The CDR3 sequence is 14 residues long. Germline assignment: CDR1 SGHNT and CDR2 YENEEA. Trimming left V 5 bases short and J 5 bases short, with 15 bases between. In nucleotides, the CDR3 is TGTGCCAGCAGCGAACAGGGTGGGCGGACTGAAGCTTTCTTT. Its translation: CASSEQGGRTEAFF.

This chain's CDR3 is CASSYVHGAGNTEAFF. CDR3 DNA: TGTGCCAGCAGTTACGTGCATGGGGCTGGGAACACTGAAGCTTTCTTT. The chain uses TRBV28 and TRBJ1-1; tentative D call: TRBD1 (5 bases). V was pared by 4 bases and J by 1 base, with 16 bases between. The CDR3 is made up of 16 amino acids. Germline lookup yields CDR1 MDHEN and CDR2 SYDVKM. The complete variable domain, with remaining parts taken from reference TRBV28 and TRBJ1-1, reads DVKVTQSSRYLVKRTGEKVFLECVQDMDHENMFWYRQDPGLGLRLIYFSYDVKMKEKGDIPEGYSVSREKKERFSLILESASTNQTSMYLCASSYVHGAGNTEAFFGQGTRLTVV.

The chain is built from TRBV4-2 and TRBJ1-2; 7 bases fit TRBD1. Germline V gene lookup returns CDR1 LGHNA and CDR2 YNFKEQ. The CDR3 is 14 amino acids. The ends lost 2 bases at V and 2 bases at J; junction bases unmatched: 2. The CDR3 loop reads CASSQTGENYGYTF. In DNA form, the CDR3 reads TGTGCCAGCAGCCAAACAGGGGAGAACTATGGCTACACCTTC.

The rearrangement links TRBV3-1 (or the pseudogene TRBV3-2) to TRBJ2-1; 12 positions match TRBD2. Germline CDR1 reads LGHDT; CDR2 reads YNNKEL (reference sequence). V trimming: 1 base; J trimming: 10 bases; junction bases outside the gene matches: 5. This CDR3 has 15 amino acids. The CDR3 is CASSQGLAGVSEQFF. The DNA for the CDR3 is TGTGCCAGCAGCCAAGGACTAGCGGGAGTGTCAGAGCAGTTCTTC.

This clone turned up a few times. The CDR3 region is CASSEAVSGSHEQYF. In DNA, the CDR3 is TGTGCCAGCAGTGAAGCGGTTAGCGGGAGTCACGAGCAGTACTTC. The V and J genes are TRBV2 and TRBJ2-7, with 9 bases aligning to TRBD2. Trimming took 0 bases from V and 5 from J; bases not matched to a gene: 5. This CDR3 has 15 amino acids. Germline V gene data show CDR1 as SNHLY and CDR2 as FYNNEI.

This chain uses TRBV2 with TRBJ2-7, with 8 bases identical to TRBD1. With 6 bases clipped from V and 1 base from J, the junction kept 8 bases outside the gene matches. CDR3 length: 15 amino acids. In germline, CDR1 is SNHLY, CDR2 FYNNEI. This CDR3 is CASRPGQGGSYEQYF. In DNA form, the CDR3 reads TGTGCCAGCAGGCCCGGACAGGGAGGTTCCTACGAGCAGTACTTC.

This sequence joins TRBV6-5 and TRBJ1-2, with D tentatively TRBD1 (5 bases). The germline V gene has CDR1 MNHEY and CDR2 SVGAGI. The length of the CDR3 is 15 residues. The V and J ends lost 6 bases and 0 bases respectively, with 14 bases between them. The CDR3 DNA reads TGTGCCAGCAGGGGGGGTGACAGAGCTAACTATGGCTACACCTTC. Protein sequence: CASRGGDRANYGYTF.

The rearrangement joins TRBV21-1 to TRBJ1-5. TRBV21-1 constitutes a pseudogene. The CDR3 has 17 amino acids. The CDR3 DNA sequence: TGTGCCAGCAGCAAGGAGGGCCGGGCCGTAAGCAATCAGCCCCAGCATTTT. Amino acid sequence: CASSKEGRAVSNQPQHF.

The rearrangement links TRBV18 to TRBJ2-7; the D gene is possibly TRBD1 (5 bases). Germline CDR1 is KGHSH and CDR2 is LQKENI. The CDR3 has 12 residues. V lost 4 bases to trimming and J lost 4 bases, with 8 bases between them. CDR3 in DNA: TGTGCCAGCTCACTCCAGGGTTACGAGCAGTACTTC. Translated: CASSLQGYEQYF.

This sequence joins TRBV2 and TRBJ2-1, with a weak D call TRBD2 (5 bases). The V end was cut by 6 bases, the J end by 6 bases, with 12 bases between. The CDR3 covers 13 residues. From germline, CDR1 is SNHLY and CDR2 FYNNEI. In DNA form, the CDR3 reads TGTGCCAGCAGGGGAGTATCGCCCAATGAGCAGTTCTTC. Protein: CASRGVSPNEQFF.